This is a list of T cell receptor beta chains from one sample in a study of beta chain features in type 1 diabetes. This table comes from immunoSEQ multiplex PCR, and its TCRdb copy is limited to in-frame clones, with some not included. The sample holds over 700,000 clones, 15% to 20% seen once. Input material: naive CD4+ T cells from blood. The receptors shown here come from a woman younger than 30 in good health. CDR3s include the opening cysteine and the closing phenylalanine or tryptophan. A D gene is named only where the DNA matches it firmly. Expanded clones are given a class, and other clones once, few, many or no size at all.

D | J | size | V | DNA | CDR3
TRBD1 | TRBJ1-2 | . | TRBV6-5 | TGTGCCAGCAGTGAACAGGGGTATAGAGGCTACACCTTC | CASSEQGYRGYTF
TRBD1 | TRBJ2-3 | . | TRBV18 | TGTGCCAGCTCACCACGAAAGGACAGGGCCTCCGTACCGCAGTATTTT | CASSPRKDRASVPQYF
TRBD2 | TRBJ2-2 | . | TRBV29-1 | TGCAGCGTTGAAGCGGGAGGAGCGGGGTTGTTGGGCACCGGGGAGCTGTTTTTT | CSVEAGGAGLLGTGELFF
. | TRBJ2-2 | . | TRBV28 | TGTGCCAGCAGACGTAGGGGTGGTCAATGGAACACCGGGGAGCTGTTTTTT | CASRRRGGQWNTGELFF
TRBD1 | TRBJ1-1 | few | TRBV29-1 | TGCAGCGTGACAGGGGAGTTGGGCACTGAAGCTTTCTTT | CSVTGELGTEAFF
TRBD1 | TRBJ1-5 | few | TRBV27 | TGTGCCAGCAGTCCTCGCGGGACAGTTGTTCAGCCCCAGCATTTT | CASSPRGTVVQPQHF
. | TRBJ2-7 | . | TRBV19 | TGTGCCAGTAGTCTCAACGGGTGGTACGAGCAGTACTTC | CASSLNGWYEQYF
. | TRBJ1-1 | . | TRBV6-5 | TGTGCCAGCAGTAGGGCCCCAGGGCAGGCTTTCTTT | CASSRAPGQAFF
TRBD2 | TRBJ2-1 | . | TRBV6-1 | TGTGCCAGCAGTGAATCGACTAGCATCTCCTACAATGAGCAGTTCTTC | CASSESTSISYNEQFF
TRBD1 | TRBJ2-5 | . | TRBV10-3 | TGTGCCAGCAGTTGGGGACAGGCCAAGACCCAGTACTTC | CASSWGQAKTQYF
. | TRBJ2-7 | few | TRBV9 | TGTGCCAGCAGCGTTTCCGGGACGTCCTACGAGCAGTACTTC | CASSVSGTSYEQYF
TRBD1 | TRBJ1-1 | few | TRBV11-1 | TGTGCCAGCAGCTTAGAGGGACAGAAGAACACTGAAGCTTTCTTT | CASSLEGQKNTEAFF
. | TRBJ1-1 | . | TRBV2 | TGTGCCAGCAGTTTAGGCTGGGGGAACACTGAAGCTTTCTTT | CASSLGWGNTEAFF
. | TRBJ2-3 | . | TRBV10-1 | TGCGCCAGCAGTGAGTCGCCAGAAGCTCCGAAGTATTTT | CASSESPEAPKYF
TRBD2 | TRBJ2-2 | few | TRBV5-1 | TGCGCCAGCAGCCGGGCTAGCGGGAGAATTGCCGGGGAGCTGTTTTTT | CASSRASGRIAGELFF
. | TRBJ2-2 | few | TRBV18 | TGTGCCAGCTCACCGGGACTGACAGGTGGTACCGGGGAGCTGTTTTTT | CASSPGLTGGTGELFF
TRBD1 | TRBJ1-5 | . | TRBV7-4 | TGTGCCAGCAGCTTGGGGACAGGGGGACTTCAGCCCCAGCATTTT | CASSLGTGGLQPQHF
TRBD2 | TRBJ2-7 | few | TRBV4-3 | TGCGCCAGCAGCCAGAGACTAGCGGGAGCCTACGAGCAGTACTTC | CASSQRLAGAYEQYF
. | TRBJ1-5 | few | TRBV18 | TGTGCCAGCTCACCGGCGGGGGATCAGCCCCAGCATTTT | CASSPAGDQPQHF
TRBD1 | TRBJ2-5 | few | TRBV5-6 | TGTGCCAGCAGCTTTACCGGGACAGGGGGCCAGGAGACCCAGTACTTC | CASSFTGTGGQETQYF
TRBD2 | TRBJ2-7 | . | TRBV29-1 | TGCAGCGTGCGGACTAGATTTACCTACGAGCAGTACTTC | CSVRTRFTYEQYF
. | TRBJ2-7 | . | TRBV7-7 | TGTGCTAGCAGCCAAAAGGGGATCCGGATCCCCTACGAGCAGTACTTC | CASSQKGIRIPYEQYF
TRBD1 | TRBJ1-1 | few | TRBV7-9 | TGTGCCAGCAGCCTACCGGGACAGGAGCCCGGAAGGGCTGAAGCTTTCTTT | CASSLPGQEPGRAEAFF
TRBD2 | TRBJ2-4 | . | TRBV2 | TGTGCCAGCAGTGAATTGTTTGGACTAGCGGGAGTGTCGGCCAAAAACATTCAGTACTTC | CASSELFGLAGVSAKNIQYF
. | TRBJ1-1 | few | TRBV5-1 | TGCGCCAGCAGCTTGTCCATGAACACTGAAGCTTTCTTT | CASSLSMNTEAFF
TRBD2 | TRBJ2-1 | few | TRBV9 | TGTGCCAGCAGCGCGAGGACTAGCGGGAGGGATGAGCAGTTCTTC | CASSARTSGRDEQFF
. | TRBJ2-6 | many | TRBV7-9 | TGTGCCAGCAGCTTAGGGCAGGGGCCCGGGGCCAACGTCCTGACTTTC | CASSLGQGPGANVLTF
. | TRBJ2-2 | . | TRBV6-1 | TGTGCCAGCAGTGGAGCCTCGGACGGACCAAACACCGGGGAGCTGTTTTTT | CASSGASDGPNTGELFF
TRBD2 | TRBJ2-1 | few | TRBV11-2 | TGTGCCAGCAGCTTCTTACGGACTAGCTCCTACAATGAGCAGTTCTTC | CASSFLRTSSYNEQFF
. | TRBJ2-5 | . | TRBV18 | TGTGCCAGCTCACCTCCGATGAGGGTTGGGGAGACCCAGTACTTC | CASSPPMRVGETQYF
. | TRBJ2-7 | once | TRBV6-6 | TGTGCCAGCAGTTACTCGTTCGGTGTAAACGAGCAGTACTTC | CASSYSFGVNEQYF
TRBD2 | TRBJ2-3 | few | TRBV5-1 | TGCGCCAGCAGCTGGGGGACTAGCGGTACTGCTCTTGATACGCAGTATTTT | CASSWGTSGTALDTQYF
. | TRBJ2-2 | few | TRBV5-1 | TGCGCCAGCAGCTTGGAATATGCCGGGGAGCTGTTTTTT | CASSLEYAGELFF
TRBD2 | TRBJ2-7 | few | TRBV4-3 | TGCGCCAGCAGCCAAGCGGGGGGAACCTACGAGCAGTACTTC | CASSQAGGTYEQYF
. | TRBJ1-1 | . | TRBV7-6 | TGTGCCAGCAGCTCGGACAGGAACACTGAAGCTTTCTTT | CASSSDRNTEAFF
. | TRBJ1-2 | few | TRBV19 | TGTGCCAGTAGTTTGTCTTGGGGCGGCTACACCTTC | CASSLSWGGYTF
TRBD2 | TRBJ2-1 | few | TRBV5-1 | TGCGCCAGCAGCCCAGGACTAGCGGGAAAGATGTACAATGAGCAGTTCTTC | CASSPGLAGKMYNEQFF
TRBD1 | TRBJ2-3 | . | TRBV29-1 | TGCAGCGTTGGACAGGGCTCTAGCACAGATACGCAGTATTTT | CSVGQGSSTDTQYF
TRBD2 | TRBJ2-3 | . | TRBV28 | TGTGCCAGCAGTCTGGCGGGAGGGGGGGGAGATACGCAGTATTTT | CASSLAGGGGDTQYF
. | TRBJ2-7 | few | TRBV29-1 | TGCAGCGTTGTTACCGAGACTATATACGAGCAGTACTTC | CSVVTETIYEQYF
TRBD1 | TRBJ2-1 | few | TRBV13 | TGTGCCAGCAGCTTACCGACAGGGTGGAATGAGCAGTTCTTC | CASSLPTGWNEQFF
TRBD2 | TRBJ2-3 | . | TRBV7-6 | TGTGCCAGCAGCTTATCCGGGGGGAGCACAGATACGCAGTATTTT | CASSLSGGSTDTQYF
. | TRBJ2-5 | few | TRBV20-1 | TGCAGCGCCGCTTCGAGGAAGCTGTACTTC | CSAASRKLYF
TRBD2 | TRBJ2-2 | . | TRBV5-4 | TGTGCCAGCAGCTTGGGAGCCCGGGGGGGGACCGGGGAGCTGTTTTTT | CASSLGARGGTGELFF
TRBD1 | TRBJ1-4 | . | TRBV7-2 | TGTGCCAGCAGCCCCCACAGGGGGCCGGGTGAAAAACTGTTTTTT | CASSPHRGPGEKLFF
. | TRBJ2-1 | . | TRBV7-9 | TGTGCCAGCAGCTTAGGTGGGGGAAATGAGCAGTTCTTC | CASSLGGGNEQFF
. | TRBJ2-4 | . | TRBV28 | TGTGCCAGCAGTTTGGGGTGGCCCCAGGGAGTCGGGAACATTCAGTACTTC | CASSLGWPQGVGNIQYF
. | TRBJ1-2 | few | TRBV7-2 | TGTGCCAGCAGCTTAGGACAGAGCTATGGCTACACCTTC | CASSLGQSYGYTF
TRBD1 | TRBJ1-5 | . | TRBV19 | TGTGCCAGTAGGACACAGGGGGCTAGTCAGCCCCAGCATTTT | CASRTQGASQPQHF